The present T cell receptor beta chain was sequenced within a study of immune heterogeneity within non-small cell lung tumors. As template, the study used bulk tumor genomic DNA at approximately 610 ng per sample. Surgery yielded several widely spaced biopsies per primary tumor. Surgery that was curative in intent was performed on patients with untreated, newly diagnosed non-small cell lung cancer. In this sample, this clonotype turned up many times. Multiplex PCR was performed with 32 V and 13 J primers, and it amplified TCR beta CDR3. TCRdb reprocessed the multiplex PCR reads via MiXCR and lists one record per CDR3 protein. There are roughly 11,000 distinct CDR3 sequences in the sample; just under 30% occur only once, and over 20% lies in the top ten. The sequencing sample was made of lung tumor tissue. The TCR originated in a woman aged 45-65 years with non-small cell lung cancer.

CDR3 in DNA: TGTGCCAGCAGTCTCACTAATCAGCCCCAGCATTTT. Protein: CASSLTNQPQHF. This chain links TRBV12-3 or TRBV12-4 with TRBJ1-5; D ambiguous. The CDR3 covers 12 residues. V shed 5 bases and J shed 4 bases, with 6 bases lying between them.